The present T cell receptor beta chain was sequenced within a study of T cell repertoires in cytomegalovirus infection. Study-level information: It was the public TCR beta signatures that indicated both CMV infection and matching HLA type.

TCRdb recomputed calls from the reads with MiXCR, one row per CDR3 protein. The table shows around 450,000 distinct CDR3 sequences, with around 11% occurring only once. V was clipped by 5 bases and J by 1 base, with 14 bases between them. CDR1 and CDR2 (germline): SGHTA, FQGNSA. CDR3 length equals 16 residues. Study findings and constraints: Ex vivo, HLA-C-restricted CMV-specific TCR beta clonotypes prevailed over the rest of the response.

This clonotype was observed many times. Its antigen is not identified. The sequencing sample was made of PBMCs. The clonotype originates from a human donor in good health (CMV status not recorded). Some clones in this sample may be carry-over from other donors' samples. The V gene is TRBV7-2, the J gene TRBJ2-2; perhaps TRBD1 as D (6 bases). The CDR3 DNA is TGTGCCAGCAGCATGGACAGCTTTTTGAACACCGGGGAGCTGTTTTTT. Translated, it gives CASSMDSFLNTGELFF. Combining the CDR3 with reference TRBV7-2 and TRBJ2-2 gives the whole variable domain GAGVSQSPSNKVTEKGKDVELRCDPISGHTALYWYRQSLGQGLEFLIYFQGNSAPDKSGLPSDRFSAERTGGSVSTLTIQRTQQEDSAVYLCASSMDSFLNTGELFFGEGSRLTVL.